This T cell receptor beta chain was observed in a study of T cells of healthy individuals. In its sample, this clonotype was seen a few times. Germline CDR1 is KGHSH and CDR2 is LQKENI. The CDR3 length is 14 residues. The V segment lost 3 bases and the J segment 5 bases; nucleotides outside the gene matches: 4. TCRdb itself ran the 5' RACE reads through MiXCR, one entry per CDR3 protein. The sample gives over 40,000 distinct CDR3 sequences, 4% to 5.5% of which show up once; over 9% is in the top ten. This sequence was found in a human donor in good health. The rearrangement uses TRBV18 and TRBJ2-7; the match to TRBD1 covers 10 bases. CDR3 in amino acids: CASSPRDRGHEQYF. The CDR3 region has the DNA TGTGCCAGCTCACCCCGGGACAGGGGTCACGAGCAGTACTTC.